These 17 T cell receptor beta chains were sequenced from one sample in a study of T cells in localized non-small cell lung cancer. The repertoire was sequenced with immunoSEQ multiplex PCR; TCRdb's copy has only in-frame clones and lacks some. Here the sample spans 2,000 to 2,500 clones, 25% to 35% being singletons. The material was normal lung tissue next to the tumor, obtained before any cancer treatment. These receptor sequences come from a male donor at least 60 years old with stage I squamous cell lung carcinoma.

V gene TRBV28 combines with J gene TRBJ1-1, with no clear D. The V end lost 8 bases, the J end lost 1 base, and 11 bases lay between the germline ends. The CDR3 has 13 residues. Germline V gives CDR1 MDHEN, CDR2 SYDVKM. CDR3 nucleotide sequence: TGTGCCAGCGCCTCGGCAGGGAACACTGAAGCTTTCTTT. Translation: CASASAGNTEAFF.

As regards this clone: Compared with germline, one end of the junction differs, possibly owing to a read error. This chain joins TRBV29-1 and TRBJ2-2, with 8 bases matching TRBD1. Germline V gene data show CDR1 as SQVTM and CDR2 as ANQGSEA. The CDR3 totals 14 residues. The CDR3 DNA follows: TGCAGCGTCGGGACAGGCGTTAACACCGGGGAGTTGTTTTTT. Protein: CSVGTGVNTGELFF.

This clone appeared a few times. The chain carries TRBV28 and TRBJ2-3; D tentatively fits TRBD1 or TRBD2 (5 bases each). Germline loops: CDR1 MDHEN, CDR2 SYDVKM. The CDR3 has 16 amino acids. V lost 1 base and J lost 1, with 12 bases in between. CDR3 coding DNA: TGTGCCAGCAGTTTATACGGTGGGGACGGCACAGATACGCAGTATTTT. Encoded protein: CASSLYGGDGTDTQYF.

This clone is deemed medium-sized. The rearrangement joins TRBV9 to TRBJ2-7; D possibly uses TRBD1 or TRBD2 (6 bases each). V was clipped by 6 bases and J by 5 bases, with 12 bases between them. There are 12 residues in the CDR3. Per the germline V gene, CDR1 is SGDLS and CDR2 is YYNGEE. For the CDR3, the DNA is TGTGCCAGCACTCTAGGGGGGAACGAGCAGTACTTC. It specifies CASTLGGNEQYF. The full variable domain, in which reference TRBV9 and TRBJ2-7 provide the parts outside the CDR3, is DSGVTQTPKHLITATGQRVTLRCSPRSGDLSVYWYQQSLDQGLQFLIQYYNGEERAKGNILERFSAQQFPDLHSELNLSSLELGDSALYFCASTLGGNEQYFGPGTRLTVT.

The chain is built from TRBV2 and TRBJ2-7; no firm D call. CDR1 and CDR2 (germline): SNHLY, FYNNEI. CDR3 size: 14 residues. V gave up 1 base and J gave up 2 bases, with 9 bases separating them. CDR3 nucleotides: TGTGCCAGCAGTGAAGGGGCGGTAACCTACGAGCAGTACTTC. Its translation is CASSEGAVTYEQYF.

This clone showed up just once. The rearrangement links TRBV28 to TRBJ1-2; D is ambiguous. Germline V gene sequence: CDR1 MDHEN, CDR2 SYDVKM. The CDR3 has 13 residues. The V and J ends lost 7 bases and 3 bases respectively, with 12 bases between them. CDR3 bases: TGTGCCAGCACCTATGGGCGGGACTATGGCTACACCTTC. Its translation: CASTYGRDYGYTF.

The chain combines TRBV30 with TRBJ1-1; D remains unclear. The germline CDR1 and CDR2 sequences are GTSNPN and SVGIG (reference sequence). This CDR3 comprises 11 residues. The CDR3 DNA reads as TGTGCTTTTGAGAGGAACACTGAAGCTTTCTTT. Protein: CAFERNTEAFF. Full variable domain (remainder filled in from reference TRBV30 and TRBJ1-1): SQTIHQWPATLVQPVGSPLSLECTVEGTSNPNLYWYRQAAGRGLQLLFYSVGIGQISSEVPQNLSASRPQDRQFILSSKKLLLSDSGFYLCAFERNTEAFFGQGTRLTVV.

The genes are TRBV19 and TRBJ1-5, with a tentative D call TRBD1 (5 bases). The germline V gene encodes CDR1 LNHDA and CDR2 SQIVND (reference sequence). Between the trimmed V and J ends, which lost 6 bases and 1 base, there was a span of 13 bases. This CDR3 spans 15 amino acids. The chain's CDR3 is CASRSPDRSNQPQHF. DNA for the CDR3: TGTGCCAGTAGAAGCCCTGACAGAAGCAATCAGCCCCAGCATTTT.

By proportion, this clone is medium-sized. This chain links TRBV6-7 with TRBJ1-1; D is perhaps TRBD1 (5 bases). TRBV6-7 is filed as an ORF, its function uncertain. The V and J ends lost 5 bases and 13 bases respectively, with 14 bases between them. The length of the CDR3 is 11 residues. CDR3 coding DNA: TGTGCCAGCAGTGAAACGGGGCCGGGTTTCTTT. It encodes CASSETGPGFF.

This clone occurred many times. J is TRBJ2-7 and V is TRBV11-3; D gene ambiguous. CDR1 and CDR2 from the germline V gene are SGHNT and YENEEA. Trimming took 2 bases from V and 3 from J, leaving 14 bases between them. This CDR3 comprises 15 residues. This chain's CDR3 is CASSLLPVPYYEQYF. The CDR3 nucleotides read TGTGCCAGCAGCTTATTGCCAGTACCTTACTACGAGCAGTACTTC. Full variable domain (remainder filled in from reference TRBV11-3 and TRBJ2-7): EAGVVQSPRYKIIEKKQPVAFWCNPISGHNTLYWYLQNLGQGPELLIRYENEEAVDDSQLPKDRFSAERLKGVDSTLKIQPAELGDSAVYLCASSLLPVPYYEQYFGPGTRLTVT.

V is TRBV19 and J is TRBJ2-2; 14 bases line up with TRBD2. This CDR3 has 19 residues. The germline gives CDR1 LNHDA, CDR2 SQIVND (reference sequence). J gave up 4 bases and V 6 bases, and 13 bases lay outside the gene matches. For the CDR3, the DNA is TGTGCCAGTAGAGAAGGTCGGACTAGCGGGAGGTCGGGCACCGGGGAGCTGTTTTTT. Its protein product is CASREGRTSGRSGTGELFF.

The rearrangement links TRBV6-8 to TRBJ2-5, with D perhaps being TRBD1 or TRBD2 (6 bases each). This CDR3 has 15 amino acids. The V gene's germline CDR1 is MNHGY and CDR2 SAAAGT. Deletions cut 2 bases from V and 8 bases from J, with 18 bases between. This CDR3 is CASSYTGGRQKTQYF. CDR3 DNA: TGTGCCAGCAGTTACACCGGGGGCAGGCAAAAAACCCAGTACTTC.

Regarding this clone: The read finishes 1 residue shy of the CDR3 end, and the germline J gene is used to complete it. This chain links TRBV6-1 with TRBJ1-1; no firm D call. Trimming removed 1 base at V and 5 bases at J, with 5 bases between. Germline CDR1 MNHNS, CDR2 SASEGT. The CDR3 runs to 12 residues. CDR3 sequence reads: CASSEGGTEAFF. The sequenced part of the CDR3 DNA is TGTGCCAGCAGTGAAGGAGGAACTGAAGCTTTC.

J is TRBJ2-3 and V is TRBV25-1; unclear D gene. CDR1 and CDR2 (germline): MGHDK, SYGVNS. Trimming pared 1 base from V and 2 bases from J, leaving 10 bases between. The CDR3 is 15 amino acids. The CDR3 here is CASSELGETTDTQYF. Written as DNA, the CDR3 is TGTGCCAGCAGTGAATTGGGTGAGACCACAGATACGCAGTATTTT. The full variable domain, completed using reference TRBV25-1 and TRBJ2-3, is EADIYQTPRYLVIGTGKKITLECSQTMGHDKMYWYQQDPGMELHLIHYSYGVNSTEKGDLSSESTVSRIRTEHFPLTLESARPSHTSQYLCASSELGETTDTQYFGPGTRLTVL.

The chain joins TRBV11-3 to TRBJ1-1; D ambiguous. Germline CDR1 and CDR2: SGHNT and YENEEA. The CDR3 has 14 residues. V was cut by 1 base and J by 0 bases, with 6 bases left in between. CDR3 loop: CASSLGSMNTEAFF. The CDR3, as DNA: TGTGCCAGCAGCTTAGGATCGATGAACACTGAAGCTTTCTTT.

The sample holds a few counts of this clone. The V gene is TRBV11-3, the J gene TRBJ1-1; D is possibly TRBD1 (5 bases). The CDR3 runs 14 residues. Germline assignment: CDR1 SGHNT and CDR2 YENEEA. Trimming pared 0 bases from V and 5 bases from J, leaving 10 bases between. This CDR3 reads CASSLEKGRTEAFF. DNA of the CDR3: TGTGCCAGCAGCTTAGAAAAGGGGAGGACTGAAGCTTTCTTT. The full variable domain, with the rest looked up from reference TRBV11-3 and TRBJ1-1, is EAGVVQSPRYKIIEKKQPVAFWCNPISGHNTLYWYLQNLGQGPELLIRYENEEAVDDSQLPKDRFSAERLKGVDSTLKIQPAELGDSAVYLCASSLEKGRTEAFFGQGTRLTVV.

This clone occurred many times. This chain links TRBV7-7 with TRBJ2-2; 8 bases align to TRBD1. This CDR3 has 15 amino acids. Germline loops: CDR1 SSHAT, CDR2 FNYEAQ (reference sequence). V lost 5 bases, J lost 2 bases, and 4 bases stayed unmatched. CDR3 in amino acids: CASSPTGGNTGELFF. CDR3 in DNA: TGTGCCAGCAGCCCAACAGGGGGTAACACCGGGGAGCTGTTTTTT.